This T cell receptor (beta chain) was captured by sequencing in a study of blood T cell repertoires in COVID-19. Study at large: PBMCs, B-cell-depleted T cells, or T cells were the source of the cDNA or gDNA that made up the material.

This CDR3 is 15 amino acids long. The V end was cut by 1 base, the J end by 3 bases, with 12 bases between. Germline loops: CDR1 KGHSH, CDR2 LQKENI. Here immunoSEQ multiplex PCR was the method, and the copy in TCRdb shows in-frame clones only, minus some. Of hundreds of thousands of clones detected, around 90% appear once; the ten largest clones hold around 1.9%. Participants came from under 30 US areas, aged roughly 18 to 89 years. The chain uses TRBV18 and TRBJ1-1, with a tentative D call TRBD1 (5 bases). The TCR was taken from a woman in her thirties or forties with acute COVID-19. The source material was PBMCs or T cells enriched from blood (not recorded which). CDR3 loop: CASSPLGQGYTEAFF. The CDR3 DNA sequence: TGTGCCAGCTCACCACTGGGGCAGGGCTACACTGAAGCTTTCTTT.